One sample yielded the 8 T cell receptor beta chains listed below, sequenced in a study of T-cell reconstitution after alpha-beta-depleted transplantation in children. Unique molecular identifiers were built into the TCRbeta library. TCRdb re-called the PCR reads with MiXCR, one entry per CDR3 protein. Found here are over 100,000 distinct CDR3 sequences, about a tenth of them singletons; the top ten hold under 35%. This material consisted of PBMCs, taken before TCRalphabeta/CD19-depleted stem cell transplant. These TCRs come from a boy aged 2-9 years with acute lymphoblastic leukemia, due to receive a stem cell transplant.

This clonotype was picked up a small number of times. The chain combines TRBV15 with TRBJ1-5; D remains unclear. The V gene's germline CDR1 is LNHNV and CDR2 YYDKDF (reference sequence). This CDR3 spans 15 amino acids. Between the trimmed V and J ends, which lost 0 bases and 7 bases, there was a span of 13 bases. This CDR3 is CATSRDGLVGQPQHF. In DNA form, the CDR3 reads TGTGCCACCAGCAGAGATGGTCTGGTCGGGCAGCCCCAGCATTTT.

J is TRBJ2-7 and V is TRBV20-1, with 10 bases that match TRBD2. The germline CDR1 and CDR2 sequences are DFQATT and SNEGSKA (reference sequence). The CDR3 sequence is 14 residues long. V lost 3 bases and J lost 5; bases outside the gene matches: 7. In DNA, the CDR3 is TGCAGTGCTAGGAGCGGGAGGGCCCTCGACGAGCAGTACTTC. As protein: CSARSGRALDEQYF.

This clonotype appeared many times. This chain uses TRBV27 with TRBJ2-7; D is perhaps TRBD2 (5 bases). The germline gives CDR1 MNHEY, CDR2 SMNVEV (reference sequence). With 6 bases removed from V and 7 bases from J, the gap between germline ends came to 19 bases. There are 14 residues in the CDR3. CDR3 region: CASSPPGVAREQYF. CDR3 in DNA: TGTGCCAGCAGCCCCCCCGGAGTAGCGCGAGAGCAGTACTTC.

The sample holds a few counts of this clonotype. The rearrangement links TRBV6-5 to TRBJ2-1, with a weak D call TRBD2 (6 bases). This CDR3 has 14 amino acids. Germline CDR1 and CDR2: MNHEY and SVGAGI. V was trimmed by 4 bases and J by 2 bases, leaving 9 bases between them. CDR3 in amino acids: CASSWGDPYNEQFF. In DNA, the CDR3 is TGTGCCAGCAGTTGGGGGGATCCCTACAATGAGCAGTTCTTC.

The rearrangement joins TRBV12-3 or TRBV12-4 to TRBJ1-4; weak D call: TRBD1 (5 bases). This CDR3 has 14 amino acids. Deletions cut 8 bases from V and 9 bases from J, with 19 bases between. DNA of the CDR3: TGTGCCAGCGGTTCGGGACTACCCGACAAAAAACTGTTTTTT. This translates into CASGSGLPDKKLFF.

Remarks on this clonotype: Compared with germline, one end of the junction differs, possibly owing to a read error. CDR3 nucleotides: TGTGCCAACAGCTTTACGGCGGGGGAGCTGTTTTTT. Residues: CANSFTAGELFF. The chain joins TRBV7-3 to TRBJ2-2; no firm D call. The CDR3 totals 12 residues. Germline lookup yields CDR1 SGHTA and CDR2 FQGTGA. Full variable domain (outside the CDR3, taken from reference TRBV7-3 and TRBJ2-2): GAGVSQTPSNKVTEKGKYVELRCDPISGHTALYWYRQSLGQGPEFLIYFQGTGAADDSGLPNDRFFAVRPEGSVSTLKIQRTERGDSAVYLCANSFTAGELFFGEGSRLTVL.

In this sample, this clonotype turned up many times. The chain links TRBV10-1 to TRBJ2-1; the D is unclear. This CDR3 has 13 residues. CDR1 is WNHNN and CDR2 is SYGVQD in the germline V gene (reference sequence). Trimming took 7 bases from V and 9 from J, leaving 16 bases between them. CDR3 sequence reads: CASTLIPLGEQFF. DNA for the CDR3: TGCGCCAGCACCTTAATCCCGCTCGGTGAGCAGTTCTTC.

In this sample, this clonotype turned up a few times. The chain couples TRBV5-1 to TRBJ2-2, with D unclear. CDR1 SGHRS and CDR2 YFSETQ come from the germline V gene. The CDR3 loop spans 16 amino acids. Trimming took 0 bases from V and 2 from J, leaving 11 bases between them. The CDR3 nucleotides are TGCGCCAGCAGCTTGGCCCCGACTTTCAACACCGGGGAGCTGTTTTTT. Protein sequence: CASSLAPTFNTGELFF.